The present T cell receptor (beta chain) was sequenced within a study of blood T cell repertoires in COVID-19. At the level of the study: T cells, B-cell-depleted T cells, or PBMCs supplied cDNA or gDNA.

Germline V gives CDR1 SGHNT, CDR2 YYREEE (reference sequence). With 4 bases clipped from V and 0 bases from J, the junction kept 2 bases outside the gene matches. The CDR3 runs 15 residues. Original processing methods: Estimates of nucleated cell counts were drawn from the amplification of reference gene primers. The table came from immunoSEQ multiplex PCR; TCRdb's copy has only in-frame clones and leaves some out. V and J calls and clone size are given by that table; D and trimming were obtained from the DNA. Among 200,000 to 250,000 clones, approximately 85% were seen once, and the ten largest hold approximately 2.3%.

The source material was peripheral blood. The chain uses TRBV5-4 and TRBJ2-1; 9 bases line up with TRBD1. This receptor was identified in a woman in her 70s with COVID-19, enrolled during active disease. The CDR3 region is CASSPDRGSYNEQFF. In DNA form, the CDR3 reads TGTGCCAGCAGCCCGGACAGGGGCTCCTACAATGAGCAGTTCTTC.